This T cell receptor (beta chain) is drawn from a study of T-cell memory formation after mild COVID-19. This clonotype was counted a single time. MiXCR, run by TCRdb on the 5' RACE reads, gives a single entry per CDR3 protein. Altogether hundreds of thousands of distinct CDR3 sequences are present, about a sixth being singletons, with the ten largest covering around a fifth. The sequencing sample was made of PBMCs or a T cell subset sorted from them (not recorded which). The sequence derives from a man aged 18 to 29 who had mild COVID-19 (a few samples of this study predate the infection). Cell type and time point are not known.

CDR3 sequence: CASSGIRVETQYF. CDR3 coding DNA: TGTGCCAGCAGTGGAATAAGGGTCGAGACCCAGTACTTC. The gene calls are TRBV6-5 and TRBJ2-5; D gene uncertain. CDR1 is MNHEY, CDR2 SVGAGI, per germline. V lost 5 bases and J lost 5, with 12 bases in between. This CDR3 has 13 amino acids.